Listed below are T cell receptor beta chains from one sample, sequenced in a study of spatial heterogeneity in lung cancer. TCRdb re-derived calls from the 5' RACE reads in MiXCR, one entry per CDR3 protein. The sample has some 20,000 distinct CDR3 sequences; roughly 7% are singletons. Sample: lung tumor tissue, taken at surgery. The origin of the receptors is a female donor with early-stage non-small cell lung cancer. CDR3s include the opening cysteine and the closing phenylalanine or tryptophan. Fields, in order: CDR3 protein, CDR3 DNA, clone size, J gene, V gene, D gene. The D gene is left open where the match is weak. Expanded clones get a size class; other rows say once, few or many, or leave the size out.

CATSDPSRGQETQYF,TGTGCCACCAGTGATCCCTCCAGGGGGCAAGAGACCCAGTACTTC,many,TRBJ2-5,TRBV24-1,TRBD1
CASSRQYQETQYF,TGCGCCAGCAGCCGGCAGTACCAAGAGACCCAGTACTTC,many,TRBJ2-5,TRBV5-1,NA
CASSQSTGLNSPLHF,TGTGCCAGCTCACAATCGACAGGTCTTAATTCACCCCTCCACTTT,many,TRBJ1-6,TRBV18,NA
CASSFYDRDSEAFF,TGTGCCAGCAGCTTTTACGACAGGGACTCAGAAGCTTTCTTT,many,TRBJ1-1,TRBV9,TRBD1
CASSPVAMNTEAFF,TGTGCCAGCAGCCCAGTAGCTATGAACACTGAAGCTTTCTTT,NA,TRBJ1-1,TRBV5-5,NA
CASSKGNEQFF,TGTGCCAGCAGCAAAGGCAATGAGCAGTTCTTC,many,TRBJ2-1,TRBV21-1,NA
CASSLVSGREQYF,TGTGCCAGCAGCTTGGTATCCGGCCGCGAGCAGTACTTC,many,TRBJ2-7,TRBV5-4,NA
CASSSYSGANVLTF,TGTGCCAGCAGCTCTTACTCTGGGGCCAACGTCCTGACTTTC,many,TRBJ2-6,TRBV9,NA
CSASGGDALAARYEQYF,TGCAGTGCTAGCGGGGGAGACGCTCTAGCAGCCAGGTACGAGCAGTACTTC,medium-sized,TRBJ2-7,TRBV20-1,NA
CSARDGTGTDTQYF,TGCAGTGCTAGAGATGGGACAGGGACTGATACGCAGTATTTT,few,TRBJ2-3,TRBV20-1,TRBD1
CASSLQGVKNTEAFF,TGTGCCAGCAGCTTACAGGGGGTAAAGAACACTGAAGCTTTCTTT,many,TRBJ1-1,TRBV7-2,TRBD1
CASTLAGGPVVTDTQYF,TGTGCCAGCACCTTGGCGGGGGGGCCGGTTGTTACAGATACGCAGTATTTT,many,TRBJ2-3,TRBV7-9,TRBD2
CSVAGPRDRKTPNYNEQFF,TGCAGCGTTGCCGGACCCCGGGACAGGAAAACTCCCAACTACAATGAGCAGTTCTTC,many,TRBJ2-1,TRBV29-1,TRBD1
CSARYWQAQNIQYF,TGCAGTGCTAGGTATTGGCAGGCCCAAAACATTCAGTACTTC,NA,TRBJ2-4,TRBV20-1,NA
CASSLNRWTGEETQYF,TGTGCCAGCAGCTTAAATAGGTGGACTGGGGAAGAGACCCAGTACTTC,many,TRBJ2-5,TRBV7-2,NA
CASSPRTSGGISYEQYF,TGTGCCAGCTCACCCCGGACTAGCGGGGGGATCTCCTACGAGCAGTACTTC,NA,TRBJ2-7,TRBV18,TRBD2
CASTQATYEQYF,TGTGCCAGCACGCAGGCCACCTACGAGCAGTACTTC,many,TRBJ2-7,TRBV2,NA
CASSVAGPTDTQYF,TGCGCCAGCAGTGTAGCGGGCCCCACAGATACGCAGTATTTT,many,TRBJ2-3,TRBV5-1,TRBD2
CAISPGQVKETQYF,TGTGCCATCAGCCCGGGACAGGTTAAAGAGACCCAGTACTTC,NA,TRBJ2-5,TRBV10-3,TRBD1
CASSMGLSRTNTEAFF,TGTGCCAGCAGCATGGGACTGAGCAGAACGAACACTGAAGCTTTCTTT,many,TRBJ1-1,TRBV6-5,NA
CASSLQILSYNEQFF,TGTGCCAGCAGTTTGCAGATACTCTCCTACAATGAGCAGTTCTTC,few,TRBJ2-1,TRBV27,NA
CASSLARSGGSTDTQYF,TGTGCCAGCAGCTTAGCCCGCAGCGGGGGCTCAACAGATACGCAGTATTTT,medium-sized,TRBJ2-3,TRBV7-2,TRBD2
CSARDQGAGDTQYF,TGCAGTGCTAGAGATCAGGGGGCGGGAGATACGCAGTATTTT,NA,TRBJ2-3,TRBV20-1,TRBD1
CASSPDGTYGYTF,TGTGCCAGCTCCCCCGACGGAACCTATGGCTACACCTTC,many,TRBJ1-2,TRBV18,NA
CSAEREAGPEEQFF,TGCAGTGCTGAGAGGGAAGCGGGTCCCGAGGAGCAGTTCTTC,once,TRBJ2-1,TRBV20-1,NA
CASSRTGRGDNEQFF,TGTGCCAGCAGCCGAACAGGGCGAGGGGACAATGAGCAGTTCTTC,few,TRBJ2-1,TRBV11-3,NA
CASSVAGRFSEQYF,TGTGCCAGCAGCGTAGCTGGTAGGTTCTCCGAGCAGTACTTC,many,TRBJ2-7,TRBV9,NA
CASSFPPSGVETQYF,TGTGCCAGCAGCTTTCCCCCTAGCGGGGTGGAGACCCAGTACTTC,NA,TRBJ2-5,TRBV5-5,TRBD2
CASSRSKLESTDTQYF,TGTGCCAGCAGCAGGTCTAAACTAGAGAGCACAGATACGCAGTATTTT,NA,TRBJ2-3,TRBV11-1,NA
CASSLEGREAEAFF,TGTGCCAGCAGCTTAGAGGGCAGGGAGGCTGAAGCTTTCTTT,few,TRBJ1-1,TRBV7-9,NA
CASSPRTGNNMNTEAFF,TGTGCCAGCAGCCCGCGGACAGGGAATAACATGAACACTGAAGCTTTCTTT,NA,TRBJ1-1,TRBV7-9,TRBD1
CATSRRVGAYGYTF,TGTGCCACCAGCCGACGAGTCGGGGCCTATGGCTACACCTTC,many,TRBJ1-2,TRBV15,NA
CASSVEDPNYGYTF,TGTGCCAGCAGTGTAGAGGACCCTAACTATGGCTACACCTTC,NA,TRBJ1-2,TRBV2,NA
CATSRPGLNYEQYF,TGTGCCACCAGCAGACCGGGACTGAACTACGAGCAGTACTTC,many,TRBJ2-7,TRBV15,NA
CASSGGRSSSYNSPLHF,TGTGCCAGCAGCGGTGGACGTTCGAGCTCCTATAATTCACCCCTCCACTTT,many,TRBJ1-6,TRBV9,NA
CASSQDKELYEQYF,TGCGCCAGCAGCCAAGACAAGGAGCTCTACGAGCAGTACTTC,few,TRBJ2-7,TRBV4-1,NA
CASSWRSLDTDTQYF,TGTGCCAGCAGCTGGAGAAGCCTCGACACAGATACGCAGTATTTT,NA,TRBJ2-3,TRBV5-6,NA
CASSRDRFSYEQYF,TGTGCCAGCAGCCGGGACAGGTTCTCCTACGAGCAGTACTTC,few,TRBJ2-7,TRBV11-1,TRBD1
CASSLAASYEQYF,TGTGCCAGCAGCTTAGCAGCCTCCTACGAGCAGTACTTC,many,TRBJ2-7,TRBV7-6,NA
CASSSGVETQYF,TGTGCCAGCAGCTCAGGCGTGGAGACCCAGTACTTC,many,TRBJ2-5,TRBV7-2,NA
CASSAGDGLKAFF,TGTGCCAGCAGCGCGGGGGACGGACTAAAAGCTTTCTTT,few,TRBJ1-1,TRBV9,NA
CSARAFRGAADTQYF,TGCAGTGCTAGAGCATTTAGGGGGGCTGCAGATACGCAGTATTTT,NA,TRBJ2-3,TRBV20-1,NA
CASSFSDREIQPQHF,TGTGCCAGCAGCTTCTCCGACAGGGAGATCCAGCCCCAGCATTTT,many,TRBJ1-5,TRBV5-8,TRBD1
CASSPRDVTGKKLFF,TGTGCCAGCAGCCCTCGGGACGTGACGGGGAAAAAACTGTTTTTT,NA,TRBJ1-4,TRBV12-3/TRBV12-4,NA
CASSSQNTGNGYTF,TGTGCCAGCAGTTCACAAAACACAGGGAACGGCTACACCTTC,many,TRBJ1-2,TRBV28,NA
CASSFTGGQGKNIQYF,TGCGCCAGCAGCTTTACCGGGGGACAGGGGAAAAACATTCAGTACTTC,many,TRBJ2-4,TRBV5-1,TRBD1
CASSFTGGQTEAFF,TGTGCCAGCAGCTTCACAGGGGGCCAAACTGAAGCTTTCTTT,many,TRBJ1-1,TRBV11-3,TRBD1
CASSLNAGGAVTEAFF,TGTGCCAGCAGCTTAAACGCAGGGGGCGCCGTCACTGAAGCTTTCTTT,medium-sized,TRBJ1-1,TRBV7-9,TRBD1
CASNPSGGTDTQYF,TGTGCCAGCAACCCTAGCGGGGGCACAGATACGCAGTATTTT,NA,TRBJ2-3,TRBV28,TRBD2
CASSQDTDLRYF,TGTGCCAGCAGCCAAGATACTGACCTCCGGTACTTC,many,TRBJ2-4,TRBV3-1,NA
CAWSNTGEEKLFF,TGTGCCTGGAGCAATACAGGGGAAGAAAAACTGTTTTTT,many,TRBJ1-4,TRBV30,TRBD1
CATSDRTRPSNEQFF,TGTGCCACCAGTGACCGGACACGGCCCAGCAATGAGCAGTTCTTC,many,TRBJ2-1,TRBV24-1,NA
CASSEILSGSTEKLFF,TGCGCCAGCAGCGAAATTCTTTCAGGGTCGACTGAAAAACTGTTTTTT,few,TRBJ1-4,TRBV5-1,NA